The present TCR beta chain was sequenced within a study of STAT5B mutations in CD4+ large granular lymphocyte leukemia. Note on this clone: Antigen: not known.

Points from the study as a whole: Main leukemic clonotypes were patient-specific, but roughly 26% appeared at low frequency elsewhere. Higher CD4+ than CD8+ T-LGLL clonality might reflect small sample size.

Under the authors' procedure: Productive clonotypes were detectable down to 2.59 x 10-5 frequency. Profiling relied on immunoSEQ multiplex PCR, and the TCRdb table lists in-frame clones only, not all of them. That table furnishes V, J and clone size, whereas the DNA furnished D and trimming. The sample includes fewer than 40,000 clones, approximately 81% seen only once; the top ten take 2.5% to 3%. CDR3 size: 14 residues. V was clipped by 4 bases and J by 5 bases, with 14 bases between them. Germline CDR1 MNHNY, CDR2 SVGAGI (reference sequence). This TCR was sampled from a human donor in good health. The chain couples TRBV6-6 to TRBJ2-5, with a possible D match to TRBD2 (6 bases). Sequenced sample: CD4+ T cells from blood buffy coats. CDR3 sequence (DNA): TGTGCCAGCAGTTCCTTTCCGGGAGTGGAGACCCAGTACTTC. It translates to CASSSFPGVETQYF.